Shown below are 27 T cell receptor beta chains from a single sample sequenced in a study of shared clonotypes between healthy human individuals. The data were produced by immunoSEQ multiplex PCR, yet TCRdb's version contains in-frame clones alone and is incomplete. The table lists some 2.4 million clones, 90% to 95% of them singletons, with around 0.37% in the top ten. The sample consisted of naive CD4+ T cells from PBMCs. Noted subset: CD45RA+ positively selected. The receptors come from a man aged 18-30 years in good health. Some clones in this sample may be carry-over from other donors' samples.

CDR3 protein: CASSQDNRGQGQFF. CDR3 sequence (DNA): TGCGCCAGCAGCCAAGATAATAGGGGCCAGGGGCAGTTCTTC. The chain joins TRBV4-3 to TRBJ2-1, with D maybe TRBD1 (5 bases). From germline, CDR1 is LGHNA and CDR2 YSLEER. The V gene lost 0 bases and the J gene lost 12 bases, with 15 bases spanning the gap. CDR3 size: 14 residues.

In nucleotides, the CDR3 is TGCGCCAGCAGCTTGGAACGGGCGGGAGGTGAGCAGTTCTTC. It codes for CASSLERAGGEQFF. The V gene is TRBV5-1, the J gene TRBJ2-1; TRBD2 matches at 8 bases. The CDR3 is 14 amino acids. With V trimmed by 0 bases and J by 9 bases, 5 bases remained unmatched. Germline V lookup: CDR1 SGHRS, CDR2 YFSETQ.

This chain links TRBV20-1 with TRBJ2-1; D is uncertain. The germline gives CDR1 DFQATT, CDR2 SNEGSKA (reference sequence). The CDR3 sequence is 10 residues long. The germline V and J ends were trimmed by 5 bases and 12 bases, with 11 bases remaining between them. The CDR3 protein is CSAGPMTQFF. The CDR3 bases are TGCAGTGCTGGACCCATGACGCAGTTCTTC.

This clone was seen only a few times. At the DNA level, this CDR3 is encoded by other sequences in the same sample as well. The CDR3 here is CASSSPVNTEAFF. CDR3 DNA sequence: TGTGCCAGCAGTTCGCCCGTGAACACTGAAGCTTTCTTT. The chain combines TRBV28 with TRBJ1-1, with D uncertain. CDR1 is MDHEN, CDR2 SYDVKM, per germline. The V end was cut by 4 bases, the J end by 0 bases, with 6 bases between. The CDR3 has 13 amino acids.

The genes are TRBV21-1 and TRBJ1-6. TRBV21-1 is described as a pseudogene. The CDR3 runs 13 residues. The CDR3 DNA follows: TGTGCCAGCAGCAAACGGGCAGCGACACCCCTCCACTTT. Its protein is CASSKRAATPLHF.

This chain connects TRBV2 to TRBJ2-3; D may be TRBD2 (5 bases). Germline V gene lookup returns CDR1 SNHLY and CDR2 FYNNEI. This CDR3 is 17 amino acids long. The V and J ends lost 2 bases and 1 base respectively, with 16 bases between them. The CDR3 DNA is TGTGCCAGCAGTGAATTTTCGGAGGTCGCCGGCACAGATACGCAGTATTTT. It is translated as CASSEFSEVAGTDTQYF.

The chain employs TRBV9 and TRBJ2-1; D might be TRBD1 or TRBD2, each matching 5 bases. Germline lookup yields CDR1 SGDLS and CDR2 YYNGEE. CDR3 length equals 15 residues. V lost 4 bases and J lost 7, with 18 bases in between. CDR3 protein: CASSSSGTGPNEQFF. As DNA, the CDR3 is TGTGCCAGCAGCTCCAGCGGCACGGGGCCTAATGAGCAGTTCTTC.

The chain links TRBV7-9 to TRBJ1-1, with TRBD1 identical over 7 bases. Germline trimming cut 1 base from V and 1 base from J; bases unmatched to any gene: 3. The CDR3 sequence is 15 residues long. CDR1 and CDR2 from the germline V gene are SEHNR and FQNEAQ (reference sequence). As DNA, the CDR3 is TGTGCCAGCAGCTTAGGGGACAGTTCGAACACTGAAGCTTTCTTT. Its translation: CASSLGDSSNTEAFF.

DNA for the CDR3: TGTGCCAGCAGCTTGAAAAGGTTGGGATCACTCGGTGAAGCTTTCTTT. Translation: CASSLKRLGSLGEAFF. This sequence joins TRBV5-6 and TRBJ1-1; D uncertain. The CDR3 consists of 16 residues. V lost 1 base, J lost 7 bases, and 20 bases lay in between. Germline V CDR1 and CDR2: SGHDT, YYEEEE. The full variable domain, rest sourced from reference TRBV5-6 and TRBJ1-1, is DAGVTQSPTHLIKTRGQQVTLRCSPKSGHDTVSWYQQALGQGPQFIFQYYEEEERQRGNFPDRFSGHQFPNYSSELNVNALLLGDSALYLCASSLKRLGSLGEAFFGQGTRLTVV.

With respect to this clone: Because the CDR3 is missing its conserved closing phenylalanine or tryptophan, this is likely a read error. The chain combines TRBV28 with TRBJ2-7; TRBD2 aligns across 11 bases. The germline CDR1 and CDR2 sequences are MDHEN and SYDVKM. The J segment lost 4 bases and the V segment lost 7 bases, leaving 3 bases of the junction unmatched. This CDR3 spans 13 amino acids. The CDR3 is CASNVAGGYEQYS. CDR3 nucleotide sequence: TGTGCCAGCAATGTAGCGGGAGGGTACGAGCAGTACTCC.

The J gene is TRBJ2-3, the V gene TRBV11-2; 8 positions agree with TRBD1. This CDR3 comprises 14 residues. CDR1 is SGHAT and CDR2 is FQNNGV in the germline V gene. J gave up 1 base and V 4 bases, and 1 base lay outside the gene matches. The CDR3 reads CASSSGQGTDTQYF. The DNA for the CDR3 is TGTGCCAGCAGCTCGGGACAGGGCACAGATACGCAGTATTTT. Full variable domain (missing parts from reference TRBV11-2 and TRBJ2-3): EAGVAQSPRYKIIEKRQSVAFWCNPISGHATLYWYQQILGQGPKLLIQFQNNGVVDDSQLPKDRFSAERLKGVDSTLKIQPAKLEDSAVYLCASSSGQGTDTQYFGPGTRLTVL.

The genes are TRBV7-2 and TRBJ1-3, with 12 bases aligning to TRBD1. Germline assignment: CDR1 SGHTA and CDR2 FQGNSA. This CDR3 contains 16 residues. Germline trimming cut 5 bases from V and 2 bases from J; bases unmatched to any gene: 4. The chain's CDR3 is CASSPGQGATGNTIYF. The CDR3 DNA is TGTGCCAGCAGCCCGGGACAGGGGGCAACTGGAAACACCATATATTTT.

The chain is built from TRBV5-1 and TRBJ2-7, with 7 bases aligning to TRBD2. CDR3 length: 15 residues. Losses at the gene ends were 0 bases for V and 8 bases for J; bases not matched to a gene: 11. Germline lookup yields CDR1 SGHRS and CDR2 YFSETQ. The CDR3 protein is CASSLDSSGSIKQYF. CDR3 coding DNA: TGCGCCAGCAGCTTGGATTCTAGCGGCTCCATCAAGCAGTACTTC.

The V and J genes are TRBV5-1 and TRBJ2-7; 9 bases are a match to TRBD2. CDR3 length: 15 residues. Unmatched junction bases numbered 10, after V lost 2 bases and J lost 7 bases. CDR1 and CDR2 from the germline V gene are SGHRS and YFSETQ. In DNA form, the CDR3 reads TGCGCCAGCAGCTTCGGTATAGCGGGAGTATGGGAGCAGTACTTC. Translating gives CASSFGIAGVWEQYF. The entire variable domain, with the rest obtained from reference TRBV5-1 and TRBJ2-7, is as follows: KAGVTQTPRYLIKTRGQQVTLSCSPISGHRSVSWYQQTPGQGLQFLFEYFSETQRNKGNFPGRFSGRQFSNSRSEMNVSTLELGDSALYLCASSFGIAGVWEQYFGPGTRLTVT.

The rearrangement joins TRBV28 to TRBJ2-6; a possible D gene is TRBD2 (5 bases). Between the trimmed V and J ends, which lost 7 bases and 0 bases, there was a span of 16 bases. CDR3 length equals 17 residues. The germline V gene encodes CDR1 MDHEN and CDR2 SYDVKM. CDR3 protein: CASTNKWRYSGANVLTF. CDR3 in DNA: TGTGCCAGCACCAACAAATGGAGGTACTCTGGGGCCAACGTCCTGACTTTC.

The chain joins TRBV5-1 to TRBJ2-3; either TRBD1 or TRBD2 may supply D (7 bases each). CDR1 SGHRS and CDR2 YFSETQ come from the germline V gene. Trimming removed 6 bases at V and 5 bases at J, with 16 bases between. The CDR3 runs to 14 residues. CDR3 protein: CASTFRGGRDTQYF. CDR3 in DNA: TGCGCCAGCACCTTCAGGGGGGGCAGAGATACGCAGTATTTT. Full variable domain (outside the CDR3, taken from reference TRBV5-1 and TRBJ2-3): KAGVTQTPRYLIKTRGQQVTLSCSPISGHRSVSWYQQTPGQGLQFLFEYFSETQRNKGNFPGRFSGRQFSNSRSEMNVSTLELGDSALYLCASTFRGGRDTQYFGPGTRLTVL.

The V gene is TRBV6-1, the J gene TRBJ2-3, with 8 bases matching TRBD1. The V gene's germline CDR1 is MNHNS and CDR2 SASEGT. The CDR3 runs 16 residues. J was trimmed by 3 bases and V by 1 base; bases with no gene match: 6. CDR3 amino acids: CASSEVGQGRTDTQYF. The CDR3 DNA reads as TGTGCCAGCAGTGAAGTAGGACAGGGAAGGACAGATACGCAGTATTTT.

The rearrangement joins TRBV11-2 to TRBJ2-5; 9 bases agree with TRBD1. CDR1 and CDR2 (germline): SGHAT, FQNNGV. After removal of 4 bases from V and 3 bases from J, the junction contained 6 bases not matched to a gene. This CDR3 has 15 residues. The DNA for the CDR3 is TGTGCCAGCAGCTCGACGCGGACAGGGGAAGAGACCCAGTACTTC. Translated: CASSSTRTGEETQYF.

This clone appeared once. The chain is built from TRBV18 and TRBJ1-4; the match to TRBD1 covers 8 bases. The CDR3 spans 14 residues. V was pared by 2 bases and J by 7 bases, with 3 bases of the junction left unmatched. CDR1 and CDR2 from the germline V gene are KGHSH and LQKENI. CDR3 nucleotides: TGTGCCAGCTCACCAGTAGGACAGGGTGAAAAACTGTTTTTT. This translates into CASSPVGQGEKLFF.

V gene TRBV7-9 combines with J gene TRBJ2-2; either TRBD1 or TRBD2 may supply D (5 bases each). Looked up from germline, CDR1 is SEHNR and CDR2 is FQNEAQ (reference sequence). Deletions cut 2 bases from V and 5 bases from J, with 18 bases between. The CDR3 is 17 amino acids. The chain's CDR3 is CASSLLIWGSTTGELFF. CDR3 DNA sequence: TGTGCCAGCAGCTTATTGATCTGGGGGAGTACGACCGGGGAGCTGTTTTTT.

The CDR3 sequence: CASSQDLRQGRTEAFF. CDR3 bases: TGCGCCAGCAGCCAAGATCTGAGACAGGGGAGGACTGAAGCTTTCTTT. The chain joins TRBV4-3 to TRBJ1-1, with 8 bases aligning to TRBD1. The CDR3 is 16 amino acids. CDR1 LGHNA and CDR2 YSLEER come from the germline V gene. Germline trimming cut 0 bases from V and 5 bases from J; bases unmatched to any gene: 8.

The genes are TRBV19 and TRBJ2-7, with 7 bases aligning to TRBD2. V lost 5 bases and J lost 3; bases outside the gene matches: 7. Per germline, CDR1 LNHDA and CDR2 SQIVND (reference sequence). This CDR3 spans 14 amino acids. As DNA, the CDR3 is TGTGCCAGTAGTCAGGAGGCTAGCGGCTACGAGCAGTACTTC. It encodes CASSQEASGYEQYF.

To note about this clone: Other nucleotide sequences from this sample produce the same CDR3. The chain combines TRBV18 with TRBJ2-7; possible D gene TRBD2, 5 bases. CDR3 size: 14 residues. V lost 0 bases to trimming and J lost 2 bases, with 8 bases between them. Germline V gene data show CDR1 as KGHSH and CDR2 as LQKENI. CDR3 nucleotide sequence: TGTGCCAGCTCACCACCTACGGGGACCTACGAGCAGTACTTC. Residues: CASSPPTGTYEQYF.

CDR3 loop: CASSLEGLDEQFF. In nucleotides, the CDR3 is TGCGCCAGCAGCTTGGAAGGGTTGGATGAGCAGTTCTTC. V gene TRBV5-1 combines with J gene TRBJ2-1, with D hard to call. Germline CDR1 SGHRS, CDR2 YFSETQ. This CDR3 has 13 residues. V lost 0 bases to trimming and J lost 8 bases, with 9 bases between them.

CDR3 in amino acids: CASSLRNPLAGPQETQYF. The CDR3 nucleotides read TGTGCCAGCAGTTTACGAAACCCTCTAGCGGGCCCACAAGAGACCCAGTACTTC. This chain joins TRBV27 and TRBJ2-5; 8 nucleotides agree with TRBD2. CDR3 length: 18 residues. CDR1 is MNHEY, CDR2 SMNVEV, per germline (reference sequence). V was pared by 2 bases and J by 2 bases, with 13 bases of the junction left unmatched.

The chain employs TRBV28 and TRBJ2-7; D remains unclear. Germline CDR1 is MDHEN and CDR2 is SYDVKM. The V end was cut by 5 bases, the J end by 5 bases, with 13 bases between. CDR3 size: 13 residues. CDR3 protein: CASSKPGGNEQYF. In DNA, the CDR3 is TGTGCCAGCAGTAAACCTGGTGGAAACGAGCAGTACTTC.

This clone was seen just once. The genes are TRBV7-2 and TRBJ2-5, with 12 positions matching TRBD2. This CDR3 comprises 16 residues. After removal of 3 bases from V and 2 bases from J, the junction contained 4 bases not matched to a gene. CDR1 is SGHTA, CDR2 FQGNSA, per germline. The CDR3 is CASSFRTSGMQETQYF. The DNA for the CDR3 is TGTGCCAGCAGCTTCCGGACTAGCGGGATGCAAGAGACCCAGTACTTC.